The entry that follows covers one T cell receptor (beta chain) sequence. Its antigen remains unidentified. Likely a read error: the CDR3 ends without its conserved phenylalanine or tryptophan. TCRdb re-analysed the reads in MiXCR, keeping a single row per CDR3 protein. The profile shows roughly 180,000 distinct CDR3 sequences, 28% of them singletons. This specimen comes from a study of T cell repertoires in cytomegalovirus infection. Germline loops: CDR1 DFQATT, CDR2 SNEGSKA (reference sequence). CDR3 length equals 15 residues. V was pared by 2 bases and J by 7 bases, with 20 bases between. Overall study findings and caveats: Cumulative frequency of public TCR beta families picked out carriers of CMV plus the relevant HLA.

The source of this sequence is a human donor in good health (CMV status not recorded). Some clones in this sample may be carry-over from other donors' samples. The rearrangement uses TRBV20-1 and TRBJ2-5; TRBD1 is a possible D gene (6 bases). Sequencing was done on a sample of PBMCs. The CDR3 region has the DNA TGCAGTGCTAGACTCCGGGACAATTCCCGGGGGACCCAGTACATC. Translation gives CSARLRDNSRGTQYI.